These 27 T cell receptor beta chains were sequenced from one sample in a study of cytomegalovirus exposure and HLA in healthy donors. Some clones are missing from TCRdb's copy, which holds only in-frame ones; the method was immunoSEQ multiplex PCR. The sample records roughly 140,000 clones, 88% being singletons. The sequencing input was PBMCs. All receptors come from a woman aged 18-29 years in good health and CMV-seropositive.

The V and J genes are TRBV5-1 and TRBJ2-3; 8 bases match TRBD1. This CDR3 comprises 15 residues. Germline V gene data show CDR1 as SGHRS and CDR2 as YFSETQ. The V segment lost 4 bases and the J segment 4 bases; nucleotides outside the gene matches: 8. The CDR3 sequence: CASSPTGGWADTQYF. The CDR3 nucleotides read TGCGCCAGCAGCCCCACAGGGGGGTGGGCAGATACGCAGTATTTT.

The chain carries TRBV28 and TRBJ2-2; 9 bases fit TRBD1. With 1 base clipped from V and 7 bases from J, the junction kept 10 bases outside the gene matches. This CDR3 has 17 residues. Germline CDR1 and CDR2: MDHEN and SYDVKM. The CDR3 DNA follows: TGTGCCAGCAGTTTATTCTCTGGGACAGGGTGGGGCGGGGAGCTGTTTTTT. Its translation is CASSLFSGTGWGGELFF.

The rearrangement joins TRBV7-6 to TRBJ2-5; no clear D gene. Trimming took off 5 bases at V and 1 base at J, with 14 bases between the two ends. Germline V lookup: CDR1 SGHVS, CDR2 FNYEAQ. The CDR3 covers 15 residues. The CDR3 reads CASSRLSTSQETQYF. The CDR3 DNA reads TGTGCCAGCAGCCGCCTGTCGACATCCCAAGAGACCCAGTACTTC.

This chain connects TRBV5-4 to TRBJ1-2, with 7 bases lining up with TRBD1. Unmatched junction bases numbered 4, after V lost 0 bases and J lost 8 bases. CDR3 size: 13 residues. CDR1 and CDR2 from the germline V gene are SGHNT and YYREEE (reference sequence). The chain's CDR3 is CASSLARGRGYTF. The CDR3, as DNA: TGTGCCAGCAGCTTGGCAAGGGGGCGAGGCTACACCTTC.

The chain is built from TRBV30 and TRBJ2-5, with D maybe TRBD1 (5 bases). The length of the CDR3 is 11 residues. Germline CDR1 GTSNPN, CDR2 SVGIG (reference sequence). V dropped 3 bases and J dropped 5 bases, with 7 bases sitting between them. CDR3 loop: CAWRNRETQYF. The CDR3 region has the DNA TGTGCCTGGAGAAACAGGGAGACCCAGTACTTC.

The chain links TRBV12-5 to TRBJ2-1; the match to TRBD2 covers 14 bases. V was pared by 0 bases and J by 9 bases, with 10 bases of the junction left unmatched. The CDR3 is 18 amino acids. Germline loops: CDR1 LGHNT, CDR2 FRNRAP. CDR3 DNA sequence: TGTGCTAGTGGTTTGGTACCGAGACTAGCGGGAGGGCTTCGTGAGCAGTTCTTC. It is translated as CASGLVPRLAGGLREQFF.

The DNA for the CDR3 is TGTGCCAGCAGCTTAAACAGGCTCTCCTACGAGCAGTACTTC. Amino acids: CASSLNRLSYEQYF. The chain employs TRBV7-6 and TRBJ2-7, with D possibly matching TRBD1 (5 bases). Germline CDR1 reads SGHVS; CDR2 reads FNYEAQ. The V end lost 2 bases, the J end lost 0 bases, and 8 bases lay between the germline ends. The CDR3 runs 14 residues.

The genes are TRBV7-2 and TRBJ1-5; maybe TRBD1 (5 bases). Germline V gene data show CDR1 as SGHTA and CDR2 as FQGNSA. This CDR3 has 15 residues. Trimming took 5 bases from V and 3 from J, leaving 14 bases between them. The CDR3 here is CASSLTGGHNQPQHF. The CDR3 nucleotides read TGTGCCAGCAGCCTAACGGGGGGTCACAATCAGCCCCAGCATTTT.

This chain connects TRBV28 to TRBJ2-1; 12 bases are shared with TRBD2. The germline V gene encodes CDR1 MDHEN and CDR2 SYDVKM. After removal of 5 bases from V and 6 bases from J, the junction contained 5 bases not matched to a gene. This CDR3 contains 15 residues. This chain's CDR3 is CASSPPGLAGNEQFF. The DNA of the CDR3 is TGTGCCAGCAGTCCCCCGGGACTAGCGGGCAATGAGCAGTTCTTC.

This chain uses TRBV2 with TRBJ2-7; D gene ambiguous. Germline V gives CDR1 SNHLY, CDR2 FYNNEI. The CDR3 contains 13 residues. Trimming stripped 2 bases from V and 0 bases from J, with 5 bases between. CDR3 sequence reads: CASSEPFSYEQYF. DNA for the CDR3: TGTGCCAGCAGTGAACCGTTCTCCTACGAGCAGTACTTC.

This clone was recorded only once. The chain carries TRBV28 and TRBJ1-3, with 8 bases lining up with TRBD1. Trimming cost V 7 bases and J 3 bases; bases outside gene matches: 8. Per germline, CDR1 MDHEN and CDR2 SYDVKM. This CDR3 is 15 amino acids long. This CDR3 reads CASTSPGGLGNTIYF. DNA for the CDR3: TGTGCCAGCACCTCACCAGGGGGCCTTGGAAACACCATATATTTT.

The rearrangement joins TRBV25-1 to TRBJ2-1; D is undetermined. The CDR3 is 13 amino acids. Trimming removed 2 bases at V and 7 bases at J, with 9 bases between. CDR1 and CDR2 from the germline V gene are MGHDK and SYGVNS. The CDR3 is CASSEGGVNEQFF. As DNA, the CDR3 is TGTGCCAGCAGTGAAGGCGGCGTGAATGAGCAGTTCTTC. The variable domain in full, with the rest retrieved from reference TRBV25-1 and TRBJ2-1, is EADIYQTPRYLVIGTGKKITLECSQTMGHDKMYWYQQDPGMELHLIHYSYGVNSTEKGDLSSESTVSRIRTEHFPLTLESARPSHTSQYLCASSEGGVNEQFFGPGTRLTVL.

V is TRBV7-3 and J is TRBJ2-3, with 8 positions matching TRBD2. This CDR3 is built from 15 residues. Germline loops: CDR1 SGHTA, CDR2 FQGTGA. The V segment lost 5 bases and the J segment 0 bases; nucleotides outside the gene matches: 4. CDR3 nucleotides: TGTGCCAGCAGCCTCTCTAGCGGGAGCACAGATACGCAGTATTTT. This codes for CASSLSSGSTDTQYF.

The genes are TRBV5-1 and TRBJ1-2, with 8 bases that match TRBD1. J lost 2 bases, V lost 4 bases, and 13 bases had no gene match. The CDR3 covers 17 residues. Germline values: CDR1 SGHRS, CDR2 YFSETQ. The CDR3 is CASSQPLGTGGNYGYTF. CDR3 in DNA: TGCGCCAGCAGCCAGCCTCTCGGGACAGGAGGGAACTATGGCTACACCTTC.

The sample holds a few counts of this clone. The chain has TRBV11-2 and TRBJ1-1; a possible D gene is TRBD1 (6 bases). The CDR3 consists of 13 residues. V was trimmed by 4 bases and J by 4 bases, leaving 10 bases between them. Germline V gene lookup returns CDR1 SGHAT and CDR2 FQNNGV. The CDR3 loop reads CASSYTGTTEAFF. The CDR3 bases are TGTGCCAGCAGCTATACAGGGACCACTGAAGCTTTCTTT.

V usage is TRBV27 and J usage is TRBJ2-3, with 7 nucleotides matching TRBD2. The germline CDR1 and CDR2 sequences are MNHEY and SMNVEV (reference sequence). This CDR3 spans 17 amino acids. J was trimmed by 0 bases and V by 6 bases; bases with no gene match: 12. CDR3 in DNA: TGTGCCAGCAGCCGTCCCGGGACTAAAACTAGCACAGATACGCAGTATTTT. It translates to CASSRPGTKTSTDTQYF.

In this sample, this clone turned up once. The V and J genes are TRBV9 and TRBJ2-1; D ambiguous. Germline loops: CDR1 SGDLS, CDR2 YYNGEE. CDR3 length: 14 amino acids. The V gene lost 2 bases and the J gene lost 0 bases, with 6 bases spanning the gap. The CDR3 region is CASSVPGSYNEQFF. CDR3 in DNA: TGTGCCAGCAGCGTCCCAGGCTCCTACAATGAGCAGTTCTTC.

The genes are TRBV4-3 and TRBJ1-3, with 7 bases aligning to TRBD1. This CDR3 comprises 16 residues. With 0 bases clipped from V and 4 bases from J, the junction kept 6 bases outside the gene matches. Germline V gene data show CDR1 as LGHNA and CDR2 as YSLEER. This CDR3 is CASSQDREGAGNTIYF. The CDR3 coding sequence is TGCGCCAGCAGCCAAGATCGCGAGGGGGCGGGAAACACCATATATTTT.

The CDR3 reads CASSLQGGGQPQHF. In DNA, the CDR3 is TGTGCCAGCAGCTTACAGGGGGGTGGCCAGCCCCAGCATTTT. V usage is TRBV9 and J usage is TRBJ1-5; 8 bases line up with TRBD1. The CDR3 has 14 amino acids. Germline V gives CDR1 SGDLS, CDR2 YYNGEE. With 4 bases clipped from V and 7 bases from J, the junction kept 7 bases outside the gene matches.

The gene calls are TRBV4-1 and TRBJ2-3; weak D call: TRBD1 (7 bases). V was trimmed by 5 bases and J by 0 bases, leaving 15 bases between them. CDR3 length equals 16 residues. Germline values: CDR1 MGHRA, CDR2 YSYEKL. The CDR3 spells CASSGRRGLSTDTQYF. The CDR3 bases are TGCGCCAGCAGCGGGAGGAGGGGGCTCAGCACAGATACGCAGTATTTT.

This clone was seen only a few times. This chain links TRBV28 with TRBJ1-2; 7 bases line up with TRBD1. In germline, CDR1 is MDHEN, CDR2 SYDVKM. With 6 bases clipped from V and 4 bases from J, the junction kept 8 bases outside the gene matches. This CDR3 spans 14 amino acids. The CDR3 sequence: CASSPTGAFYGYTF. In DNA, the CDR3 is TGTGCCAGCAGCCCAACAGGGGCCTTCTATGGCTACACCTTC.

V gene TRBV5-6 combines with J gene TRBJ2-1, with D perhaps matching TRBD1 (5 bases). Germline V gene lookup returns CDR1 SGHDT and CDR2 YYEEEE. The CDR3 extends over 12 amino acids. V lost 4 bases and J 9 bases, leaving 11 bases between the germline ends. CDR3 loop: CASSLVRGEQFF. In DNA form, the CDR3 reads TGTGCCAGCAGCCTGGTAAGGGGTGAGCAGTTCTTC.

This chain connects TRBV7-9 to TRBJ2-3, with a possible D match to TRBD2 (6 bases). Trimming took 5 bases from V and 5 from J, leaving 20 bases between them. Germline CDR1 is SEHNR and CDR2 is FQNEAQ (reference sequence). The CDR3 extends over 16 amino acids. CDR3 region: CASSLSRRGKVDTQYF. CDR3 coding DNA: TGTGCCAGCAGCCTCAGCCGGCGCGGGAAGGTAGATACGCAGTATTTT.

The count of this clone is one. The chain recombines TRBV12-5 with TRBJ1-3, with D perhaps matching TRBD1 (6 bases). V lost 4 bases and J lost 0, with 7 bases in between. The CDR3 sequence is 14 residues long. The V gene's germline CDR1 is LGHNT and CDR2 FRNRAP. CDR3 loop: CASGSDSSGNTIYF. CDR3 DNA: TGTGCTAGTGGTTCGGACAGCTCTGGAAACACCATATATTTT.

The chain combines TRBV7-8 with TRBJ2-7, with D perhaps matching TRBD2 (6 bases). V was pared by 2 bases and J by 1 base, with 12 bases between. The length of the CDR3 is 15 residues. Germline assignment: CDR1 SGHVS and CDR2 FQNEAQ. The CDR3 DNA reads as TGTGCCAGCAGCTTATTCGGGGGTTTTTCCTACGAGCAGTACTTC. Translating gives CASSLFGGFSYEQYF.

The rearrangement joins TRBV6-4 to TRBJ1-6, with D hard to call. Trimming left V 7 bases short and J 15 bases short, with 13 bases between. Germline loops: CDR1 MRHNA, CDR2 SNTAGT. The CDR3 contains 11 residues. The CDR3 sequence is CASKVGLFLHF. The CDR3 DNA follows: TGTGCCAGCAAGGTGGGCCTTTTCCTCCACTTT.

The chain links TRBV5-5 to TRBJ1-5; D call uncertain. The CDR3 contains 15 residues. CDR1 SGHKS and CDR2 YYEKEE come from the germline V gene (reference sequence). V dropped 4 bases and J dropped 1 base, with 12 bases sitting between them. CDR3 amino acids: CASSPLEASNQPQHF. The CDR3 DNA reads as TGTGCCAGCAGCCCTCTCGAAGCCAGCAATCAGCCCCAGCATTTT.